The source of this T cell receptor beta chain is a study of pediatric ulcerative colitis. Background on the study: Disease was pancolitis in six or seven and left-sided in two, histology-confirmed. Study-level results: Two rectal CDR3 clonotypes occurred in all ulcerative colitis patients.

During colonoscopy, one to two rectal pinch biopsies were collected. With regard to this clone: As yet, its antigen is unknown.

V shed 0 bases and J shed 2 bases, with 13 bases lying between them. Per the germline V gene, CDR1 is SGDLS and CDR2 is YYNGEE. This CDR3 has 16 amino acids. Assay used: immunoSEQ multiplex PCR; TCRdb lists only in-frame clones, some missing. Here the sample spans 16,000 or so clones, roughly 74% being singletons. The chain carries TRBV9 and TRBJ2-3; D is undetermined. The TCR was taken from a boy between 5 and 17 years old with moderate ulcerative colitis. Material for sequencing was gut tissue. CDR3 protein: CASSVDEGHYTDTQYF. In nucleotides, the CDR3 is TGTGCCAGCAGCGTAGATGAAGGGCACTACACAGATACGCAGTATTTT.